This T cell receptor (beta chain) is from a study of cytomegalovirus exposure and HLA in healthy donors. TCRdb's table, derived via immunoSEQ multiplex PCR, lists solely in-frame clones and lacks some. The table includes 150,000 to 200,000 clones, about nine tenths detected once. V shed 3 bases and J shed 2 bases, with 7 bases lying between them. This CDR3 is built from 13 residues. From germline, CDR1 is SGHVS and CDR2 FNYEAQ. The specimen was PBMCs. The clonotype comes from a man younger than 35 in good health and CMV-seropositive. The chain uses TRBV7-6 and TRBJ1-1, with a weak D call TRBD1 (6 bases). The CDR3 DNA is TGTGCCAGCAGCTTGGGACAAAACACTGAAGCTTTCTTT. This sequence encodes CASSLGQNTEAFF.